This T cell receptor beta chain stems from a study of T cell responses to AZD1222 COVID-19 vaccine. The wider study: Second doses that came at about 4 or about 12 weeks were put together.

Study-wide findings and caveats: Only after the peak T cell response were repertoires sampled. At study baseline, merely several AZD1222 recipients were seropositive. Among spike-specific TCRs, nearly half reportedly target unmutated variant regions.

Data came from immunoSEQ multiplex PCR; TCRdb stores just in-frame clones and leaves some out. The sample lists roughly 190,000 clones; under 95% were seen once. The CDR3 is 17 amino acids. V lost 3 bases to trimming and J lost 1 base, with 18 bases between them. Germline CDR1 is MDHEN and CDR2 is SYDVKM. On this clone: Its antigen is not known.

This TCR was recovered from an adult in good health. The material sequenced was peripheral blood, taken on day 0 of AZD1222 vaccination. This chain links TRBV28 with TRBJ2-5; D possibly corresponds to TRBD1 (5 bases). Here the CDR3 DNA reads TGTGCCAGCAGTTTTGGGAAGGAGACAGAAATCCAAGAGACCCAGTACTTC. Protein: CASSFGKETEIQETQYF.